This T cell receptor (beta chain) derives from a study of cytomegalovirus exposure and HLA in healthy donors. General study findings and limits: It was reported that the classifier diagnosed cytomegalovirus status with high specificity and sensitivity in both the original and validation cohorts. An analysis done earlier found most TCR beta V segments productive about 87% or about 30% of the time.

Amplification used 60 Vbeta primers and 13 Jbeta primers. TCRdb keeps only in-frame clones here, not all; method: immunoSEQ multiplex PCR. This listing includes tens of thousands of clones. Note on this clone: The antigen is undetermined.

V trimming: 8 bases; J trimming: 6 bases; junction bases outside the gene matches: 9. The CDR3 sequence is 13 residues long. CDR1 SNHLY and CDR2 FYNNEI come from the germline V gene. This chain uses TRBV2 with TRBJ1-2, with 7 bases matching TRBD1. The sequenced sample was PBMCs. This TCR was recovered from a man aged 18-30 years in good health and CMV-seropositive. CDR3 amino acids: CASPSEGGDGYTF. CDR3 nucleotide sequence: TGTGCCAGCCCATCGGAAGGGGGCGATGGCTACACCTTC.